This record concerns one T cell receptor beta chain sequence. Sequenced by immunoSEQ multiplex PCR; TCRdb stores in-frame clones only, minus some. The sample contains some 130,000 clones, roughly 91% of which appear only once. These data are taken from a study of T cell responses to AZD1222 COVID-19 vaccine. Looked up from germline, CDR1 is MNHEY and CDR2 is SVGAGI. Between the trimmed V and J ends, which lost 0 bases and 5 bases, there was a span of 7 bases. The CDR3 loop spans 13 amino acids. The source material was peripheral blood, sampled on day 0 of AZD1222 vaccination. The gene calls are TRBV6-5 and TRBJ1-1; D call uncertain. The TCR sequence derives from an adult in good health. This CDR3 is CASSYSGSTEAFF. CDR3 bases: TGTGCCAGCAGTTACTCTGGGTCAACTGAAGCTTTCTTT.